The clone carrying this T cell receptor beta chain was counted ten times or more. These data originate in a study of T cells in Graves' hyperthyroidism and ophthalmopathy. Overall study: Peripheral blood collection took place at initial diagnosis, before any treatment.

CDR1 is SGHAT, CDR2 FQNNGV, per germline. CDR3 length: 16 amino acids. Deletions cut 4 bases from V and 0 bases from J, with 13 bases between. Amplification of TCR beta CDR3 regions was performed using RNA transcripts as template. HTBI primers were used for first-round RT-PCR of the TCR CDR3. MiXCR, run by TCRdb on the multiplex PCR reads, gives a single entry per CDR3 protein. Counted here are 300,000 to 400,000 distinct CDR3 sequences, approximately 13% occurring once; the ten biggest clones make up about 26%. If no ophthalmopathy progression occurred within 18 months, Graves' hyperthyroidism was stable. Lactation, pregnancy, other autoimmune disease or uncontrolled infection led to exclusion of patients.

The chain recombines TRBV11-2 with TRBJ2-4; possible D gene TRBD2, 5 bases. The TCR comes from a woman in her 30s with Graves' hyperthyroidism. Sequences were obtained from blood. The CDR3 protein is CASSSLGEIAKNIQYF. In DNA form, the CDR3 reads TGTGCCAGCAGCTCCCTTGGGGAGATAGCCAAAAACATTCAGTACTTC.